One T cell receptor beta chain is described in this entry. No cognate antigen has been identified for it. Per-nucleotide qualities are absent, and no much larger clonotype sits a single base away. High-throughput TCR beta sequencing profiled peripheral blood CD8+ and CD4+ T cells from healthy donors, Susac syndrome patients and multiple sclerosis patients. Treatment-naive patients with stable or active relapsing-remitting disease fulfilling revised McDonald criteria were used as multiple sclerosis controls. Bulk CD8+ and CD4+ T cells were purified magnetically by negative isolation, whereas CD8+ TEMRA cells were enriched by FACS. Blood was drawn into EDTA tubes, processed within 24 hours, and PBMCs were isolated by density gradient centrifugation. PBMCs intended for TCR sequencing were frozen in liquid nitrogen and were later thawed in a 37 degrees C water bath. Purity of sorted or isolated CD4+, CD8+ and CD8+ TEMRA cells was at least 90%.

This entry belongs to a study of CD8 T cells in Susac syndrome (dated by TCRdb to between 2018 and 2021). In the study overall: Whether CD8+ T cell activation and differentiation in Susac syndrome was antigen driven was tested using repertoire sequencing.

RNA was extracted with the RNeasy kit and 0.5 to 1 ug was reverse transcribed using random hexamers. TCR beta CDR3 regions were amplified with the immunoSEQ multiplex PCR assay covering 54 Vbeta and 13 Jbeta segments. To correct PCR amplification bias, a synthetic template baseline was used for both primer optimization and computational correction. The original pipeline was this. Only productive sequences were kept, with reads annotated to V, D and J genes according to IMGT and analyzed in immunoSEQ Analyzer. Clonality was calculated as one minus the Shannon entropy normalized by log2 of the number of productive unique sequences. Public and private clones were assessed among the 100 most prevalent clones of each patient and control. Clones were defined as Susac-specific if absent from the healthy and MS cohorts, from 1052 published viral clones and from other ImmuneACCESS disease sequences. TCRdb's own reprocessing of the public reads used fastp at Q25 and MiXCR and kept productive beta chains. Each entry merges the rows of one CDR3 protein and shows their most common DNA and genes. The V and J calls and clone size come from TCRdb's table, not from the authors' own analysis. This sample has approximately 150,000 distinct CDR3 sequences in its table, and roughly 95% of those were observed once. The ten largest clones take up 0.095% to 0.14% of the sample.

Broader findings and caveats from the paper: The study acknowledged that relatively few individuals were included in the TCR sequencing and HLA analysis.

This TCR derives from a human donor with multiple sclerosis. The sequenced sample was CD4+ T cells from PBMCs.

The CDR3 region: CASSFAGTVNGYTF. The DNA sequence is TGTGCCAGCAGTTTTGCCGGGACGGTTAATGGCTACACCTTC. This chain is built from TRBV12-3 or TRBV12-4 and TRBJ1-2; TRBD1 might be the D gene, on 5 matching bases. V is pared back by 3 bases and J by 6 bases, with 14 bases lying between the germline termini. The CDR3 goes from the cysteine to the phenylalanine over 14 residues. Only the CDR3 DNA stays, 42 bases, in frame from base 1.